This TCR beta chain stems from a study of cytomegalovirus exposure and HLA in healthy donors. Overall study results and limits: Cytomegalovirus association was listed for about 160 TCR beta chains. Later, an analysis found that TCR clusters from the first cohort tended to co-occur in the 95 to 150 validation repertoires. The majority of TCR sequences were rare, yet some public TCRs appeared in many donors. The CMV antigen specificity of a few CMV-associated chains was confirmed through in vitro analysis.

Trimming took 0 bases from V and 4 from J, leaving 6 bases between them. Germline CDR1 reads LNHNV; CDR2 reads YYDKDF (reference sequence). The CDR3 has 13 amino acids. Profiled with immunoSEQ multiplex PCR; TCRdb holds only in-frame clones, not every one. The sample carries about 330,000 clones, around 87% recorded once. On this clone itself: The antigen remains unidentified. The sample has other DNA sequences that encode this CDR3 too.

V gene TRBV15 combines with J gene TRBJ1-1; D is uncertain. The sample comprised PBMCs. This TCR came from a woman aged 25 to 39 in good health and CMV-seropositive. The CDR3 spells CATSRDRSTEAFF. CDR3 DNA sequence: TGTGCCACCAGCAGAGATAGGAGCACTGAAGCTTTCTTT. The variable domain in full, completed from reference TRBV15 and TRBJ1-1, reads DAMVIQNPRYQVTQFGKPVTLSCSQTLNHNVMYWYQQKSSQAPKLLFHYYDKDFNNEADTPDNFQSRRPNTSFCFLDIRSPGLGDTAMYLCATSRDRSTEAFFGQGTRLTVV.